This T cell receptor beta chain was sequenced for a study of beta chain features in type 1 diabetes. Study-level results: The VDJ junctions of type 1 diabetes patients carried fewer insertions and more deletions. For Type 1 diabetes patients, all four CD4+ subsets carried TCRB CDR3s that were moderately but significantly shorter. Researchers cautioned that cDNA sequencing could over-represent cells with high TCR expression.

The study reverse transcribed the entire isolated RNA, so it sequenced expressed TCRB transcripts. The method was immunoSEQ multiplex PCR; TCRdb's version includes in-frame clones alone and lacks a portion of them. In the table there are about 700,000 clones, 13% of which are singletons. Researchers reported sorting CD4+ naive, central memory, regulatory and stem cell-like memory cells via CD45RO/CCR7/CD25/CD127/CD95/CD27. In this sample, this clone turned up a few times. Its antigen is unidentified. Specimen: naive CD4+ T cells from blood. The sequence came from a man aged 18 to 30 with type 1 diabetes.

CDR3 DNA: TGTGCCTGGAATAGGAACTATGGCTACACCTTC. It is translated as CAWNRNYGYTF. V usage is TRBV30 and J usage is TRBJ1-2; no clear D gene. Germline V CDR1 and CDR2: GTSNPN, SVGIG (reference sequence). V was shortened by 4 bases and J by 2 bases, with 5 bases between the two germline ends. The CDR3 runs to 11 residues.